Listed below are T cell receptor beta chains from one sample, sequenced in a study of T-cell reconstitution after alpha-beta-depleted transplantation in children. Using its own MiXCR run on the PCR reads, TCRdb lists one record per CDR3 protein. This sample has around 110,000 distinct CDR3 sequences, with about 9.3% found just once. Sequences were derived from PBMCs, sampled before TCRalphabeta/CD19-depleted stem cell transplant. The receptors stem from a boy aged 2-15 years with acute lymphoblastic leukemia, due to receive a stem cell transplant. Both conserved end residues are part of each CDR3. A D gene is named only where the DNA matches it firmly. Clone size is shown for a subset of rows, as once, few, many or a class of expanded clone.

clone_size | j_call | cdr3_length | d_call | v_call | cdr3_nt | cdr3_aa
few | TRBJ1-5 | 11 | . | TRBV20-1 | TGCAGTGCTAGAGGTAATCAGCCCCAGCATTTT | CSARGNQPQHF
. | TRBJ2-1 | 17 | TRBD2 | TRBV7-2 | TGTGCCAGCAGCTTAGCGCCTACTAGCGGGAGGGACGGTGAGCAGTTCTTC | CASSLAPTSGRDGEQFF
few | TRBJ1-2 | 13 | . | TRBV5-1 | TGCGCCAGCAGCTTTAACAGAAACTATGGCTACACCTTC | CASSFNRNYGYTF
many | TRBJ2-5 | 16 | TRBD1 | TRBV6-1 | TGTGCCAGCAGGAAAACCGGGACAGGGATTCAAGAGACCCAGTACTTC | CASRKTGTGIQETQYF
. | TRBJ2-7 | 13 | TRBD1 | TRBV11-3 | TGTGCCAGCAGCTTAGAAGGGGGCGGAAAGCAGTACTTC | CASSLEGGGKQYF
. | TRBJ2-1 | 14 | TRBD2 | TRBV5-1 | TGCGCCAGCAGCACTAGCGGGCCCTACAATGAGCAGTTCTTC | CASSTSGPYNEQFF
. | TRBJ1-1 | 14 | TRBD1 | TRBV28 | TGTGCCAGCAGCCCGAGACAGGGGGGAACTGAAGCTTTCTTT | CASSPRQGGTEAFF
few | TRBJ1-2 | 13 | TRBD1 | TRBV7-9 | TGTGCCAGCAGCCTCGGACAGGGTGATGGCTACACCTTC | CASSLGQGDGYTF
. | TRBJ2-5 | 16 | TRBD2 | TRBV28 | TGTGCCACTCTTCCTGTAGCGGGAGGGTCGCAAGAGACCCAGTACTTC | CATLPVAGGSQETQYF
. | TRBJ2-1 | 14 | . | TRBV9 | TGTGCCAGCAGCGTAGCTCCTCTCTACAATGAGCAGTTCTTC | CASSVAPLYNEQFF
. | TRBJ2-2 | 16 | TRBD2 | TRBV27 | TGTGCCAGCAGCCATGCTAGCGGGAGTATCACCGGGGAGCTGTTTTTT | CASSHASGSITGELFF
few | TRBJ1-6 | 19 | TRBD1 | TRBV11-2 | TGTGCCAGCAGCTTAGATAGGAAGGACAGGACCCCTGGAAATTCACCCCTCCACTTT | CASSLDRKDRTPGNSPLHF
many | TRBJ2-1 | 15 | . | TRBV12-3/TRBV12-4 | TGTGCCAGCAGTTTAGTTCCCCTAGCCTACAATGAGCAGTTCTTC | CASSLVPLAYNEQFF
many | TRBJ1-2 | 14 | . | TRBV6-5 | TGTGCCAGCAGTTATGGGGGATGGGTGGATGGCTACACCTTC | CASSYGGWVDGYTF
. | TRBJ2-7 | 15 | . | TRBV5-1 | TGCGCCAGCAGACAGGGGGGGGCGGGAGCCCAGAAGCAGTACTTC | CASRQGGAGAQKQYF
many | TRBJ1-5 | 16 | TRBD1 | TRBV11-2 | TGTGCCAGCAGCCAAGTCGGGACAGGGGGTTCTCAGCCCCAGCATTTT | CASSQVGTGGSQPQHF
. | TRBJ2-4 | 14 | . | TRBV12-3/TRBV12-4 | TGTGCCAGCGGGTCAAGGGTAGCCAAAAACATTCACTACTTC | CASGSRVAKNIHYF
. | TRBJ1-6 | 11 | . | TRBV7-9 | TGTGCCAGCAGCTTTAATTCACCCCTCCACTTT | CASSFNSPLHF
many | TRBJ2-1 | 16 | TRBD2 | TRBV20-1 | TGCAGTGCTAGACCCTATAGCGGGGCTACCTACAATGAGCAGTTCTTC | CSARPYSGATYNEQFF
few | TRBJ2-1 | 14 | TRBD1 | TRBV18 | TGTGCCAGCTCACCTACTTACAGGGGAAGCGAGCAGTTCTTC | CASSPTYRGSEQFF
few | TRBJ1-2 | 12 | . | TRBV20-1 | TGCACCAGAGGAGGGACAACCTATGGCTACACCTTC | CTRGGTTYGYTF
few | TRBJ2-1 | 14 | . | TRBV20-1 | TGCAGTGCTAGAGATCGGGGACCCTACAATGAGCAGTTCTTC | CSARDRGPYNEQFF
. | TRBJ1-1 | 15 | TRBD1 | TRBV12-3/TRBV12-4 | TGTGCCAGCAGCAAGACAGGGCTGGAGAACACTGAAGCTTTCTTT | CASSKTGLENTEAFF
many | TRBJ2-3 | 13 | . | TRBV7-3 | TGTGCCAGCAGCGAAACACCTGTAGATACGCAGTATTTT | CASSETPVDTQYF
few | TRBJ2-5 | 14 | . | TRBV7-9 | TGTGCCAGCAGCTTTTCGGGACCTAAAGAGACCCAGTACTTC | CASSFSGPKETQYF
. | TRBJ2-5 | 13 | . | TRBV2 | TGTGCCAGCGGGAGCGGAGTCAAGGAGACCCAGTACTTC | CASGSGVKETQYF
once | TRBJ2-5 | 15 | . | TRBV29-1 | TGCAGCGTCGGCCGACAGGCGCTGAACGCCGAGACCCAGTACTTC | CSVGRQALNAETQYF
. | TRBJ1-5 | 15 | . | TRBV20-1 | TGCAGTGCTAGAGTCGCCGGGAACGGAAATCAGCCCCAGCATTTT | CSARVAGNGNQPQHF
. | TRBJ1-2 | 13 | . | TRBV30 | TGTGCCGGGTCCCGGGCGGCAAACTATGGCTACACCTTC | CAGSRAANYGYTF
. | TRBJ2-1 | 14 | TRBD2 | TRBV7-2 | TGTGCCAGCAGTCCTCCGGGACTAGGTCAGAGGCAGTTCTTC | CASSPPGLGQRQFF
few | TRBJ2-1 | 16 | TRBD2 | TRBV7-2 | TGTGCCAGCAGCTTAGTAGGGACTAGCGGCCGGAATGAGCAGTTCTTC | CASSLVGTSGRNEQFF
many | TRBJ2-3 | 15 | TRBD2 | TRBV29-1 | TGCAGCGTTAGACTAGCGGGAGGATCCACAGATACGCAGTATTTT | CSVRLAGGSTDTQYF
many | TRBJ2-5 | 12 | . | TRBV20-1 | TGCAGTGCTAGCCCCAGAGGGGAGACCCAGTACTTC | CSASPRGETQYF
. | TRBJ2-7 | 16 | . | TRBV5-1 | TGCGCCAGCAGCCCGGACGGTGGAGGGACAGCCTACGAGCAGTACTTC | CASSPDGGGTAYEQYF
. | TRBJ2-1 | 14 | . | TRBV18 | TGTGCCAGCTCACCTCCTGCTTGGCGGGATGAGCAGTTCTTC | CASSPPAWRDEQFF